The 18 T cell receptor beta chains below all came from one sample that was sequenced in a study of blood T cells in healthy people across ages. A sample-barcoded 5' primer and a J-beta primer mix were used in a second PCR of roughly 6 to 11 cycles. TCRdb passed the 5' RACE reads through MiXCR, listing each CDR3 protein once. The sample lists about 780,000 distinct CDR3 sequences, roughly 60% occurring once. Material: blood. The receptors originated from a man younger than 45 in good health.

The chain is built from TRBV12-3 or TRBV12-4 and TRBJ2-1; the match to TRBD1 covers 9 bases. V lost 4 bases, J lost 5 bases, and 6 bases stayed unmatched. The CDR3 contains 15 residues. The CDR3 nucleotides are TGTGCCAGCAGTTCGCGGGACAGGGCCCACAATGAGCAGTTCTTC. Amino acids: CASSSRDRAHNEQFF.

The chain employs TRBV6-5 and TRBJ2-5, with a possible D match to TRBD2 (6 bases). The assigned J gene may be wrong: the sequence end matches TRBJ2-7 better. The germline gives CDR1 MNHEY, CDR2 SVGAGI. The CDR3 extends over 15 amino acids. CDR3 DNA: TGTGCCAGCAGTCGGTGGGACTGGCGGGACTACGAGCAGTACTTC. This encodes CASSRWDWRDYEQYF.

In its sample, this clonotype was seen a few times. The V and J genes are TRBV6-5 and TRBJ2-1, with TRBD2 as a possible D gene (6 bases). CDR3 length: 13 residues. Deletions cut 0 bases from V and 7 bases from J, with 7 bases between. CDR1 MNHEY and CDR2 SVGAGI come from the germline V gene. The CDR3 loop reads CASSYSGRNEQFF. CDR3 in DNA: TGTGCCAGCAGTTACTCTGGGAGGAATGAGCAGTTCTTC.

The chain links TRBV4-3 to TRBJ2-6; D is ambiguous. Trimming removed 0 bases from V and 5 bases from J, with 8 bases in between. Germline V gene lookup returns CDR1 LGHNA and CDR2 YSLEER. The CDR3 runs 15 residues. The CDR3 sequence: CASSQDSLRANVLTF. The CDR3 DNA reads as TGCGCCAGCAGCCAAGATTCCCTCCGGGCCAACGTCCTGACTTTC.

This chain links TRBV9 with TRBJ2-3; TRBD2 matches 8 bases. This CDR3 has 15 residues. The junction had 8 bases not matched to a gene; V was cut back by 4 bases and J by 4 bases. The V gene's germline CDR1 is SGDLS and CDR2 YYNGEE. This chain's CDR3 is CASSSRGGSPDTQYF. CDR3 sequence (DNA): TGTGCCAGCAGCTCGCGCGGGGGGTCCCCAGATACGCAGTATTTT.

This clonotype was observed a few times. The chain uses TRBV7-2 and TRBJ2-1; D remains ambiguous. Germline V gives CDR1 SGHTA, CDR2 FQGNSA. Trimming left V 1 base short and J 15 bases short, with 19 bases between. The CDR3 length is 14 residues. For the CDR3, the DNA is TGTGCCAGCAGCTTAGACAGCCGCACACCTCAGAGGTTCTTC. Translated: CASSLDSRTPQRFF.

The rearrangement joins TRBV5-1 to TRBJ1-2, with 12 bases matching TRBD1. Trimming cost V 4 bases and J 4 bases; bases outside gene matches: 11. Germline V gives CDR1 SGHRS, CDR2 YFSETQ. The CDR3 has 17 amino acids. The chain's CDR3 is CASSPRPGTGGSYGYTF. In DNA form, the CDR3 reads TGCGCCAGCAGCCCGCGCCCCGGGACAGGGGGCAGCTATGGCTACACCTTC.

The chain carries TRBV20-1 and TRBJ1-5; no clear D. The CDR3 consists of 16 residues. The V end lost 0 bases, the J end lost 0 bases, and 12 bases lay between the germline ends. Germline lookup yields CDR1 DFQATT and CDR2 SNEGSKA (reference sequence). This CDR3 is CSARDLAGGSNQPQHF. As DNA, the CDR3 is TGCAGTGCTAGAGATCTCGCGGGTGGTAGCAATCAGCCCCAGCATTTT.

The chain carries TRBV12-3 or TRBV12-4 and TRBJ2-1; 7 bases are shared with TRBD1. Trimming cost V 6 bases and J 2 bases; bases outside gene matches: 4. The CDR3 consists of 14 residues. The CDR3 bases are TGTGCCAGCAGCCAGGGGGAGCCCTACAATGAGCAGTTCTTC. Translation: CASSQGEPYNEQFF.

DNA of the CDR3: TGTGCCAGCCTAGGCCAGGGGGCGGAAGAGACCCAGTACTTC. Its protein is CASLGQGAEETQYF. V and J are TRBV25-1 and TRBJ2-5, with 8 nucleotides matching TRBD1. Looked up from germline, CDR1 is MGHDK and CDR2 is SYGVNS. The CDR3 has 14 amino acids. The V segment lost 8 bases and the J segment 3 bases; nucleotides outside the gene matches: 8.

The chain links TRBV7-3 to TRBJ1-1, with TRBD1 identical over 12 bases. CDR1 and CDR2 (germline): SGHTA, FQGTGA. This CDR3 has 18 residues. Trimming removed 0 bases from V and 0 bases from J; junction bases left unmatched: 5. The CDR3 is CASSLTGQGAGLNTEAFF. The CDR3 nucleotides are TGTGCCAGCAGCTTAACGGGACAGGGGGCGGGCTTGAACACTGAAGCTTTCTTT. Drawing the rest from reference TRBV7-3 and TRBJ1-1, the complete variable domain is GAGVSQTPSNKVTEKGKYVELRCDPISGHTALYWYRQSLGQGPEFLIYFQGTGAADDSGLPNDRFFAVRPEGSVSTLKIQRTERGDSAVYLCASSLTGQGAGLNTEAFFGQGTRLTVV.

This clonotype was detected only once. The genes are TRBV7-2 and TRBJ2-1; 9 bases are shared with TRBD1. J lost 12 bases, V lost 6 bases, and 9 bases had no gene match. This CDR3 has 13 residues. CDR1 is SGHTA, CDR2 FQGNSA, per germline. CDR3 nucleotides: TGTGCCAGCAGTTCCTCACAGGGGGCACGGCAGTTCTTC. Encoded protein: CASSSSQGARQFF.

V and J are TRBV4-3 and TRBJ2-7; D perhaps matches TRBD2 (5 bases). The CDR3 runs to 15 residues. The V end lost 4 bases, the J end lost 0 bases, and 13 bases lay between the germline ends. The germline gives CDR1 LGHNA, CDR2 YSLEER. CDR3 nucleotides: TGCGCCAGCAGCCGGTGGCTAGCAGACTCCTACGAGCAGTACTTC. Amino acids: CASSRWLADSYEQYF.

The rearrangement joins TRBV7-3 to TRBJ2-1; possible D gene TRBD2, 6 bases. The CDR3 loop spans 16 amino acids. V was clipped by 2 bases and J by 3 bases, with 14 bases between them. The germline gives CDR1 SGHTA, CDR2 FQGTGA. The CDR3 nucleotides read TGTGCCAGCAGCTTATCTGGTAGCGGAGGCTACAATGAGCAGTTCTTC. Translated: CASSLSGSGGYNEQFF.

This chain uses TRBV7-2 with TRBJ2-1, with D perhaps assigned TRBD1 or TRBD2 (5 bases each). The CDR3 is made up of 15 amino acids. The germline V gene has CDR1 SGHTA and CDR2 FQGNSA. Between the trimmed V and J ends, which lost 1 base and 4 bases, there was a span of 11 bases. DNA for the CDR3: TGTGCCAGCAGCTTAGGAGAGGGGCGATACAATGAGCAGTTCTTC. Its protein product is CASSLGEGRYNEQFF.

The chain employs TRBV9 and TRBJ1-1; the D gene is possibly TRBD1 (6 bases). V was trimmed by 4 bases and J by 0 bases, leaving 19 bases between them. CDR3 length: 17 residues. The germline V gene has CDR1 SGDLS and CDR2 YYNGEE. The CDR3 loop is CASSPPGATKMNTEAFF. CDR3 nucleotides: TGTGCCAGCAGCCCGCCGGGGGCAACGAAAATGAACACTGAAGCTTTCTTT.

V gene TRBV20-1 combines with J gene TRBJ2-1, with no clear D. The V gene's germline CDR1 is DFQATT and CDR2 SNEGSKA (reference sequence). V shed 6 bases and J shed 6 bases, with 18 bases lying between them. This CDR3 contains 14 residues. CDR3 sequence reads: CSAQNSRQANEQFF. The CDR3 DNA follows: TGCAGTGCACAAAATTCCCGGCAGGCCAATGAGCAGTTCTTC.

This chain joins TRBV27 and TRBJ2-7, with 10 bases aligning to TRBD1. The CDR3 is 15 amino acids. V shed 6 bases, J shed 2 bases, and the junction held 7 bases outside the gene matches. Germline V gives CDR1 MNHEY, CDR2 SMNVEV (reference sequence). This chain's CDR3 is CASRTGQGVAYEQYF. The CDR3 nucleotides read TGTGCCAGCAGAACCGGACAGGGGGTAGCCTACGAGCAGTACTTC.